These 3 T cell receptor beta chains originate from one sample sequenced in a study of spatial heterogeneity in lung cancer. MiXCR was run by TCRdb on the 5' RACE reads, yielding one entry per CDR3 protein. The sample carries about 39,000 distinct CDR3 sequences, around 3.1% recorded once. Time point in this sample: sample taken at primary tumor resection. The sequencing used normal lung tissue next to the tumor, collected at surgery. These TCRs come from a male donor with early-stage non-small cell lung cancer.

This clonotype was recorded many times. The J gene is TRBJ1-6, the V gene TRBV2; TRBD1 might be the D (5 bases). This CDR3 has 14 residues. In germline, CDR1 is SNHLY, CDR2 FYNNEI. The V end was cut by 10 bases, the J end by 4 bases, with 14 bases between. CDR3 sequence reads: CATLPGLYNSPLHF. CDR3 coding DNA: TGTGCCACGTTACCGGGACTATATAATTCACCCCTCCACTTT.

This clonotype was counted ten times or more. This rearrangement joins TRBV6-5 to TRBJ2-3, with a tentative D call TRBD1 (5 bases). The CDR3 consists of 13 residues. The germline V gene has CDR1 MNHEY and CDR2 SVGAGI. Trimming stripped 8 bases from V and 0 bases from J, with 9 bases between. The CDR3 region is CASGADSTDTQYF. CDR3 sequence (DNA): TGTGCCAGCGGGGCGGATAGCACAGATACGCAGTATTTT.

There are many counts of this clonotype. The J gene is TRBJ1-5, the V gene TRBV4-1; D remains ambiguous. Germline CDR1 reads MGHRA; CDR2 reads YSYEKL. The germline V and J ends were trimmed by 1 base and 6 bases, with 10 bases remaining between them. The CDR3 covers 14 residues. The CDR3 sequence is CASSQVPWGQPQHF. The CDR3 DNA is TGCGCCAGCAGCCAAGTCCCATGGGGTCAGCCCCAGCATTTT.